This paragraph reports one T cell receptor (beta chain). This sample was taken from a study of shared clonotypes between healthy human individuals. This table comes from immunoSEQ multiplex PCR, and its TCRdb copy is limited to in-frame clones, with some not included. The table shows over 2 million clones, with 85% to 95% occurring only once. CDR3 size: 14 residues. Trimming left V 3 bases short and J 4 bases short, with 10 bases between. The germline V gene has CDR1 SGHNT and CDR2 YYREEE (reference sequence). The chain uses TRBV5-4 and TRBJ2-2; no clear D. Material: naive CD4+ T cells sorted from blood. Subset reported: CD45RA+ positively selected. The sequence was collected from a young man in good health. CDR3 bases: TGTGCCAGCAGCTCCCACACAGCCACCGGGGAGCTGTTTTTT. This translates into CASSSHTATGELFF. Full variable domain (remainder filled in from reference TRBV5-4 and TRBJ2-2): ETGVTQSPTHLIKTRGQQVTLRCSSQSGHNTVSWYQQALGQGPQFIFQYYREEENGRGNFPPRFSGLQFPNYSSELNVNALELDDSALYLCASSSHTATGELFFGEGSRLTVL.